One sample yielded the 16 T cell receptor beta chains listed below, sequenced in a study of T-cell memory formation after mild COVID-19. One entry per CDR3 protein, called by TCRdb with MiXCR from the 5' RACE reads. Of over 400,000 distinct CDR3 sequences listed, about 25% are singletons. The sequenced material came from PBMCs or a T cell subset sorted from them (not recorded which). The receptors stem from an adult woman who had mild COVID-19 (a few samples of this study predate the infection). Cell type and time point are not known.

The chain couples TRBV29-1 to TRBJ2-3; 8 bases are a match to TRBD2. V shed 0 bases, J shed 0 bases, and the junction held 8 bases outside the gene matches. Germline V gene lookup returns CDR1 SQVTM and CDR2 ANQGSEA. This CDR3 contains 17 residues. The CDR3 loop reads CSVEEPLAGFSTDTQYF. DNA for the CDR3: TGCAGCGTTGAAGAGCCGCTAGCGGGTTTTAGCACAGATACGCAGTATTTT.

The gene calls are TRBV7-3 and TRBJ2-2; D perhaps matches TRBD1 (5 bases). Germline CDR1 SGHTA, CDR2 FQGTGA. The CDR3 covers 14 residues. The germline V and J ends were trimmed by 2 bases and 6 bases, with 10 bases remaining between them. CDR3 sequence reads: CASSLQGASGELFF. As DNA, the CDR3 is TGTGCCAGCAGCTTACAAGGGGCTTCCGGGGAGCTGTTTTTT. Full variable domain (missing parts from reference TRBV7-3 and TRBJ2-2): GAGVSQTPSNKVTEKGKYVELRCDPISGHTALYWYRQSLGQGPEFLIYFQGTGAADDSGLPNDRFFAVRPEGSVSTLKIQRTERGDSAVYLCASSLQGASGELFFGEGSRLTVL.

The count of this clonotype is one. Here the CDR3 DNA reads TGTGCCAGCAGCTCCATAAGTAGCGAGGTTCGCACCGGGGAGCTGTTTTTT. Translated, it gives CASSSISSEVRTGELFF. The chain uses TRBV9 and TRBJ2-2, with D perhaps TRBD2 (5 bases). Trimming removed 4 bases at V and 4 bases at J, with 20 bases between. This CDR3 has 17 amino acids. Looked up from germline, CDR1 is SGDLS and CDR2 is YYNGEE.

CDR3 residues: CASSLSTASTDTQYF. The CDR3 DNA follows: TGCGCCAGCAGCTTATCGACCGCGAGCACAGATACGCAGTATTTT. The chain combines TRBV5-1 with TRBJ2-3; D call uncertain. This CDR3 is 15 amino acids long. Trimming took off 2 bases at V and 0 bases at J, with 10 bases between the two ends. Germline CDR1 reads SGHRS; CDR2 reads YFSETQ.

This clonotype has more than one count but fewer than ten. The V and J genes are TRBV5-1 and TRBJ1-2, with a tentative D call TRBD1 (6 bases). The CDR3 is made up of 15 amino acids. Trimming shortened V by 4 bases and J by 2 bases, and 15 bases separated the two germline ends. Germline values: CDR1 SGHRS, CDR2 YFSETQ. As DNA, the CDR3 is TGCGCCAGCAGCGAGGGGGACTTCGGCAACTATGGCTACACCTTC. Protein sequence: CASSEGDFGNYGYTF.

This clonotype was counted many times. This chain's CDR3 is CASSLRGSYEQYF. The CDR3 DNA reads as TGTGCCAGCAGCTTGAGGGGTTCCTACGAGCAGTACTTC. The chain links TRBV13 to TRBJ2-7; perhaps D is TRBD1 or TRBD2 (5 bases each). CDR1 and CDR2 from the germline V gene are PRHDT and FYEKMQ (reference sequence). The V and J ends lost 3 bases and 1 base respectively, with 7 bases between them. The CDR3 has 13 residues.

V is TRBV6-2 or TRBV6-3 and J is TRBJ2-7; 11 nucleotides agree with TRBD1. The V gene end was trimmed by 5 bases and the J gene end by 3 bases; junction bases not matched to a gene: 3. Per germline, CDR1 MNHEY and CDR2 SVGEGT. The CDR3 runs to 14 residues. The CDR3 region is CASSRTGGGYEQYF. DNA for the CDR3: TGTGCCAGCAGTAGGACAGGGGGCGGCTACGAGCAGTACTTC.

The chain joins TRBV5-1 to TRBJ2-7, with 8 bases aligning to TRBD1. This CDR3 spans 15 amino acids. Germline V gene data show CDR1 as SGHRS and CDR2 as YFSETQ. J was trimmed by 2 bases and V by 3 bases; bases with no gene match: 7. The chain's CDR3 is CASSSPPTGAYEQYF. As DNA, the CDR3 is TGCGCCAGCAGCTCACCTCCGACAGGGGCCTACGAGCAGTACTTC.

The V gene is TRBV6-5, the J gene TRBJ2-5; 7 bases are shared with TRBD1. Germline V gene data show CDR1 as MNHEY and CDR2 as SVGAGI. Trimming at V came to 1 base and at J to 6 bases, leaving 17 bases not matched to a gene. CDR3 length equals 18 residues. CDR3 region: CASSYYSSGTAGMQTQYF. The CDR3 bases are TGTGCCAGCAGTTACTATTCCTCCGGGACAGCTGGGATGCAGACCCAGTACTTC.

This clonotype has only a few counts. The CDR3: CASSLVSLGVADYGYTF. DNA of the CDR3: TGTGCCAGCAGCTTAGTGTCTCTCGGTGTAGCTGACTATGGCTACACCTTC. The chain has TRBV7-8 and TRBJ1-2; D gene ambiguous. This CDR3 has 17 amino acids. In germline, CDR1 is SGHVS, CDR2 FQNEAQ. Deletions cut 1 base from V and 3 bases from J, with 18 bases between.

This chain joins TRBV6-6 and TRBJ2-1; 8 nucleotides line up with TRBD1. The CDR3 extends over 14 amino acids. J gave up 8 bases and V 5 bases, and 8 bases lay outside the gene matches. Germline values: CDR1 MNHNY, CDR2 SVGAGI (reference sequence). The CDR3 nucleotides are TGTGCCAGCAGTCCCGGACAGGGCCTCGATGAGCAGTTCTTC. Its protein is CASSPGQGLDEQFF.

V usage is TRBV2 and J usage is TRBJ2-3; D tentatively fits TRBD1 or TRBD2 (5 bases each). V lost 8 bases to trimming and J lost 4 bases, with 13 bases between them. This CDR3 region has 13 residues. Germline CDR1 is SNHLY and CDR2 is FYNNEI. CDR3 sequence (DNA): TGTGCCAGCGGGGCCCCCGGGGCAGATACGCAGTATTTT. This encodes CASGAPGADTQYF.

The CDR3 here is CASSRGTGKLGELFF. DNA for the CDR3: TGTGCCAGCAGTCGCGGGACAGGGAAATTAGGGGAGCTGTTTTTT. The rearrangement links TRBV11-1 to TRBJ2-2, with 9 bases identical to TRBD1. Germline V CDR1 and CDR2: SGHAT, FQDESV (reference sequence). The ends lost 6 bases at V and 8 bases at J; junction bases unmatched: 10. The CDR3 consists of 15 residues.

In its sample, this clonotype was seen a few times. This chain connects TRBV5-1 to TRBJ2-1; TRBD2 agrees at 8 bases. Trimming cost V 2 bases and J 5 bases; bases outside gene matches: 9. Germline V lookup: CDR1 SGHRS, CDR2 YFSETQ. The CDR3 loop spans 16 amino acids. The CDR3 region is CASSFFGTSQNNEQFF. The CDR3 bases are TGCGCCAGCAGCTTTTTTGGGACTAGTCAGAACAATGAGCAGTTCTTC.

This sequence joins TRBV10-3 and TRBJ2-3; the D is unclear. The length of the CDR3 is 12 residues. CDR1 is ENHRY and CDR2 is SYGVKD in the germline V gene. Trimming stripped 3 bases from V and 6 bases from J, with 7 bases between. CDR3 sequence reads: CAISDNGDTQYF. For the CDR3, the DNA is TGTGCCATCAGTGATAATGGGGATACGCAGTATTTT.

The chain uses TRBV7-9 and TRBJ1-5; D is unclear. The germline gives CDR1 SEHNR, CDR2 FQNEAQ (reference sequence). V lost 0 bases, J lost 6 bases, and 3 bases lay in between. The CDR3 is made up of 12 amino acids. The CDR3 protein is CASSLAPQPQHF. In DNA, the CDR3 is TGTGCCAGCAGCTTAGCGCCTCAGCCCCAGCATTTT.